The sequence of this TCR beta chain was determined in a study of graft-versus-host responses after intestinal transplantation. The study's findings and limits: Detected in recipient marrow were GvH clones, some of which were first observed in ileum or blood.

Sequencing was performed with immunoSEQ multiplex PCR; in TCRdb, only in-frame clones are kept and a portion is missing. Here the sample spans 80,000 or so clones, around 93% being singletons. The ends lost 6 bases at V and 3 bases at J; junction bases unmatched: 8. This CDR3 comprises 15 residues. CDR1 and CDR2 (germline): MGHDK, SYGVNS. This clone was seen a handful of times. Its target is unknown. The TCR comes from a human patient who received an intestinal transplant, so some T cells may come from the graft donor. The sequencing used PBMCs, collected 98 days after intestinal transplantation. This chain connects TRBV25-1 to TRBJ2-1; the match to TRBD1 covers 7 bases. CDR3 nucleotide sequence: TGTGCCAGCAGCAAGGGGGCCGGAGACTACAATGAGCAGTTCTTC. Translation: CASSKGAGDYNEQFF.